This T cell receptor (beta chain) was found in a study of T cells after yellow fever vaccination. The V segment lost 0 bases and the J segment 3 bases; nucleotides outside the gene matches: 4. This CDR3 is built from 16 residues. Germline V lookup: CDR1 SGHRS, CDR2 YFSETQ. TCRdb re-analysed the 5' RACE reads in MiXCR, keeping a single row per CDR3 protein. The sample has approximately 330,000 distinct CDR3 sequences; about 4% are singletons. The sample holds many counts of this clonotype. This receptor was taken from a man between 18 and 35 years old who received the YFV17D yellow fever vaccine. This specimen was PBMCs, taken 5 days after the yellow fever booster vaccination. The V gene is TRBV5-1, the J gene TRBJ2-7; 12 bases are a match to TRBD2. DNA of the CDR3: TGCGCCAGCAGCTTGGGGACTAGCGGGAATCTCTACGAGCAGTACTTC. As protein: CASSLGTSGNLYEQYF. Supplemented by reference TRBV5-1 and TRBJ2-7, the full variable domain reads KAGVTQTPRYLIKTRGQQVTLSCSPISGHRSVSWYQQTPGQGLQFLFEYFSETQRNKGNFPGRFSGRQFSNSRSEMNVSTLELGDSALYLCASSLGTSGNLYEQYFGPGTRLTVT.